These 19 T cell receptor beta chains originate from one sample sequenced in a study of PD-1 blockade in classical Hodgkin lymphoma. TCRdb's table, derived via immunoSEQ multiplex PCR, lists solely in-frame clones and lacks some. The data hold around 7,300 clones, with roughly three quarters observed a single time. Autologous stem cell transplantation was followed by relapse in every patient, and brentuximab vedotin exposure varied. Sequenced material: peripheral blood mononuclear cells (PBMCs), taken before the second cycle of nivolumab. All receptors derive from a human donor with classical Hodgkin lymphoma.

This chain uses TRBV19 with TRBJ2-2, with D possibly TRBD1 on 6 matching bases. The CDR3 length is 15 residues. With 2 bases removed from V and 1 base from J, the gap between germline ends came to 8 bases. Germline V CDR1 and CDR2: LNHDA, SQIVND (reference sequence). The CDR3, as DNA: TGTGCCAGTAGTATATCAGGGGTGAACACCGGGGAGCTGTTTTTT. It yields the protein CASSISGVNTGELFF.

The J gene is TRBJ2-5, the V gene TRBV28, with 9 nucleotides matching TRBD1. V shed 5 bases, J shed 4 bases, and the junction held 8 bases outside the gene matches. CDR1 and CDR2 (germline): MDHEN, SYDVKM. There are 15 residues in the CDR3. CDR3 in amino acids: CASSTTGQGVETQYF. The CDR3 nucleotides are TGTGCCAGCAGTACCACGGGACAGGGTGTAGAGACCCAGTACTTC.

CDR3 loop: CASSLGQGFYNSPLHF. DNA for the CDR3: TGTGCCAGCAGCTTAGGGCAGGGGTTTTATAATTCACCCCTCCACTTT. This sequence joins TRBV7-9 and TRBJ1-6, with D possibly being TRBD1 (6 bases). CDR1 SEHNR and CDR2 FQNEAQ come from the germline V gene (reference sequence). The CDR3 runs to 16 residues. Trimming removed 1 base at V and 4 bases at J, with 11 bases between.

This chain links TRBV6-7 with TRBJ2-7; TRBD1 aligns across 7 bases. TRBV6-7 is an open reading frame whose function is uncertain. This CDR3 is built from 16 residues. J gave up 0 bases and V 5 bases, and 10 bases lay outside the gene matches. The CDR3 sequence: CASSIYGTESSYEQYF. The CDR3 DNA follows: TGTGCCAGCAGTATCTACGGGACAGAGAGCTCCTACGAGCAGTACTTC.

The chain has TRBV28 and TRBJ1-4; 11 bases are shared with TRBD1. The V gene end was trimmed by 3 bases and the J gene end by 8 bases; junction bases not matched to a gene: 5. CDR1 and CDR2 from the germline V gene are MDHEN and SYDVKM. This CDR3 is 15 amino acids long. The CDR3 sequence is CASSFRGQGDEKLFF. Here the CDR3 DNA reads TGTGCCAGCAGTTTCCGGGGACAGGGGGACGAAAAACTGTTTTTT.

This sequence joins TRBV28 and TRBJ1-5, with 8 bases that match TRBD1. The CDR3 contains 14 residues. The germline gives CDR1 MDHEN, CDR2 SYDVKM. Trimming removed 6 bases from V and 4 bases from J; junction bases left unmatched: 5. The CDR3 DNA reads as TGTGCCAGCAGGCCTACAGGGGGTAATCAGCCCCAGCATTTT. This codes for CASRPTGGNQPQHF. Full variable domain (missing parts from reference TRBV28 and TRBJ1-5): DVKVTQSSRYLVKRTGEKVFLECVQDMDHENMFWYRQDPGLGLRLIYFSYDVKMKEKGDIPEGYSVSREKKERFSLILESASTNQTSMYLCASRPTGGNQPQHFGDGTRLSIL.

This chain joins TRBV14 and TRBJ2-1; 10 bases are shared with TRBD2. The CDR3 has 17 residues. CDR1 is SGHDN, CDR2 FVKESK, per germline. After removal of 0 bases from V and 8 bases from J, the junction contained 10 bases not matched to a gene. The CDR3 sequence: CASSQDSPLAGKDEQFF. CDR3 bases: TGTGCCAGCAGCCAAGATAGCCCACTAGCGGGAAAAGATGAGCAGTTCTTC. The variable domain in full, with the rest retrieved from reference TRBV14 and TRBJ2-1, is EAGVTQFPSHSVIEKGQTVTLRCDPISGHDNLYWYRRVMGKEIKFLLHFVKESKQDESGMPNNRFLAERTGGTYSTLKVQPAELEDSGVYFCASSQDSPLAGKDEQFFGPGTRLTVL.

V gene TRBV11-2 combines with J gene TRBJ2-3; D is possibly TRBD1 (5 bases). Germline values: CDR1 SGHAT, CDR2 FQNNGV. The V gene lost 0 bases and the J gene lost 1 base, with 17 bases spanning the gap. This CDR3 comprises 18 residues. The CDR3 coding sequence is TGTGCCAGCAGCTTAGAATGGGGCTCCTCTTCGGGCACAGATACGCAGTATTTT. It yields the protein CASSLEWGSSSGTDTQYF.

The gene calls are TRBV2 and TRBJ2-7; the match to TRBD1 covers 8 bases. V lost 6 bases and J lost 2; bases outside the gene matches: 6. This CDR3 has 14 amino acids. CDR1 SNHLY and CDR2 FYNNEI come from the germline V gene. The CDR3 here is CASSEGQATYEQYF. The CDR3 DNA reads as TGTGCCAGCAGCGAGGGACAGGCAACCTACGAGCAGTACTTC. Complete variable domain (other parts from reference TRBV2 and TRBJ2-7): EPEVTQTPSHQVTQMGQEVILRCVPISNHLYFYWYRQILGQKVEFLVSFYNNEISEKSEIFDDQFSVERPDGSNFTLKIRSTKLEDSAMYFCASSEGQATYEQYFGPGTRLTVT.

The gene calls are TRBV7-9 and TRBJ2-5; TRBD1 matches at 9 bases. In germline, CDR1 is SEHNR, CDR2 FQNEAQ (reference sequence). The length of the CDR3 is 15 residues. With V trimmed by 4 bases and J by 5 bases, 8 bases remained unmatched. In DNA form, the CDR3 reads TGTGCCAGCAGCTCACCGGGACAGGGATGGGAGACCCAGTACTTC. This gives the protein CASSSPGQGWETQYF.

This rearrangement joins TRBV9 to TRBJ2-1, with D unresolved. CDR3 size: 12 residues. Germline lookup yields CDR1 SGDLS and CDR2 YYNGEE. Trimming shortened V by 3 bases and J by 8 bases, and 9 bases separated the two germline ends. The CDR3 region is CASSGPPDEQFF. CDR3 bases: TGTGCCAGCAGCGGCCCCCCTGATGAGCAGTTCTTC.

This clone appeared a single time. The rearrangement links TRBV6-5 to TRBJ2-7; D tentatively fits TRBD1 or TRBD2 (6 bases each). The CDR3 spans 15 residues. With 2 bases removed from V and 1 base from J, the gap between germline ends came to 12 bases. Germline loops: CDR1 MNHEY, CDR2 SVGAGI. CDR3 sequence (DNA): TGTGCCAGCAGTTACGGGGGGCTCGGGTCCTACGAGCAGTACTTC. Amino acid sequence: CASSYGGLGSYEQYF.

The chain has TRBV28 and TRBJ2-5; 11 bases align to TRBD2. This CDR3 region has 16 residues. J was trimmed by 5 bases and V by 3 bases; bases with no gene match: 8. Germline CDR1 reads MDHEN; CDR2 reads SYDVKM. This CDR3 is CASSLLAGGGFETQYF. The DNA for the CDR3 is TGTGCCAGCAGTTTGCTAGCGGGGGGCGGTTTCGAGACCCAGTACTTC.

This clone was detected once. This chain links TRBV5-1 with TRBJ2-7; TRBD1 agrees at 8 bases. Unmatched junction bases numbered 12, after V lost 1 base and J lost 0 bases. Germline V gives CDR1 SGHRS, CDR2 YFSETQ. This CDR3 has 18 amino acids. CDR3 sequence: CASSLRPRGQVNSYEQYF. Written as DNA, the CDR3 is TGCGCCAGCAGCTTGCGACCAAGGGGACAGGTGAACTCCTACGAGCAGTACTTC.

The chain has TRBV9 and TRBJ1-4; D possibly corresponds to TRBD1 (5 bases). This CDR3 is built from 16 residues. V was trimmed by 3 bases and J by 0 bases, leaving 12 bases between them. Germline CDR1 and CDR2: SGDLS and YYNGEE. The CDR3 bases are TGTGCCAGCAGCGCGAGTAAGGGGACAACTAATGAAAAACTGTTTTTT. Residues: CASSASKGTTNEKLFF.

The CDR3 DNA sequence: TGCAGTGCTACGGTGGAGACCCAGTACTTC. It is translated as CSATVETQYF. This chain joins TRBV20-1 and TRBJ2-5; D ambiguous. The V end was cut by 4 bases, the J end by 5 bases, with 5 bases between. CDR3 size: 10 residues. Germline-derived CDR1 and CDR2 are DFQATT and SNEGSKA (reference sequence).

The chain employs TRBV30 and TRBJ2-5, with a weak D call TRBD1 (7 bases). V lost 2 bases to trimming and J lost 4 bases, with 11 bases between them. Germline V CDR1 and CDR2: GTSNPN, SVGIG (reference sequence). The CDR3 is 13 amino acids. Written as DNA, the CDR3 is TGTGCCTGGAGTCGACAGGGAGGAGAGACCCAGTACTTC. It specifies CAWSRQGGETQYF. The full variable domain, in which reference TRBV30 and TRBJ2-5 provide the parts outside the CDR3, is SQTIHQWPATLVQPVGSPLSLECTVEGTSNPNLYWYRQAAGRGLQLLFYSVGIGQISSEVPQNLSASRPQDRQFILSSKKLLLSDSGFYLCAWSRQGGETQYFGPGTRLLVL.

This clone has just one count. V usage is TRBV7-6 and J usage is TRBJ2-2; D not certain. The CDR3 extends over 16 amino acids. CDR1 is SGHVS and CDR2 is FNYEAQ in the germline V gene. V was trimmed by 0 bases and J by 0 bases, leaving 8 bases between them. The CDR3 DNA sequence: TGTGCCAGCAGCTTAGCGGCAACCACGAACACCGGGGAGCTGTTTTTT. Protein sequence: CASSLAATTNTGELFF.

This clone has just one count. V usage is TRBV19 and J usage is TRBJ2-2; 10 bases are a match to TRBD2. The V gene end was trimmed by 8 bases and the J gene end by 0 bases; junction bases not matched to a gene: 3. The CDR3 runs 15 residues. Germline V CDR1 and CDR2: LNHDA, SQIVND (reference sequence). CDR3 loop: CASSSGSTNTGELFF. The CDR3 coding sequence is TGTGCCAGTTCTAGCGGGAGCACGAACACCGGGGAGCTGTTTTTT.